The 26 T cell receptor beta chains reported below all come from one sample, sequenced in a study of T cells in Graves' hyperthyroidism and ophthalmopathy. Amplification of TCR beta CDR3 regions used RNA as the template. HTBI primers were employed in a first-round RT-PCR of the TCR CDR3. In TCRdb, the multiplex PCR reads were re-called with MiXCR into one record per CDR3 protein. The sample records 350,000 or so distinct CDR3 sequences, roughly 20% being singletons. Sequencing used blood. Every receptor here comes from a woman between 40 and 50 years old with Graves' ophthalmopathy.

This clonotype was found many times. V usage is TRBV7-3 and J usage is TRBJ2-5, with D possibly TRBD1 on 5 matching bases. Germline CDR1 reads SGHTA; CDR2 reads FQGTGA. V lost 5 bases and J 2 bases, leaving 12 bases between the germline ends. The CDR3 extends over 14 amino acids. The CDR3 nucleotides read TGTGCCAGCAGCATGACAGCGAATCAAGAGACCCAGTACTTC. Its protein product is CASSMTANQETQYF.

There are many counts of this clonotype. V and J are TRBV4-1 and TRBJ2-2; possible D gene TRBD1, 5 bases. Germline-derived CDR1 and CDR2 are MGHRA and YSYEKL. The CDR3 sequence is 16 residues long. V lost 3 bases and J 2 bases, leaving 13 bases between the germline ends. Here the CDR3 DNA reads TGCGCCAGCAGCCAGGCCAGACAGTCAAACACCGGGGAGCTGTTTTTT. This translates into CASSQARQSNTGELFF.

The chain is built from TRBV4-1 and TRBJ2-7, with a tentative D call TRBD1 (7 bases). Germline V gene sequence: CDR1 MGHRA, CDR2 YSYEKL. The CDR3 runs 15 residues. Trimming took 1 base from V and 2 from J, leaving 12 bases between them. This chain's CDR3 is CASSQAQGGAYEQYF. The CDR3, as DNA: TGCGCCAGCAGCCAAGCGCAGGGGGGAGCCTACGAGCAGTACTTC.

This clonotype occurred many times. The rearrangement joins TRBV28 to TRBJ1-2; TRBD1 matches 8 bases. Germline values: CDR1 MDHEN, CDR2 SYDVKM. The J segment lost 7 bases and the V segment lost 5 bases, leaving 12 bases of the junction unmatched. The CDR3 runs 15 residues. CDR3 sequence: CASSDRTGKLSGYTF. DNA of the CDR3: TGTGCCAGCAGTGATAGGACAGGGAAATTAAGTGGCTACACCTTC.

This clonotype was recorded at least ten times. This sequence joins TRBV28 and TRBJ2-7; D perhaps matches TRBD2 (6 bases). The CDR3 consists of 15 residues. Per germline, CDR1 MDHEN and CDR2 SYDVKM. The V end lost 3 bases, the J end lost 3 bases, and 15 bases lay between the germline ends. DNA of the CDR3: TGTGCCAGCAGTTTCGGACGGGGGTCGGTCTACGAGCAGTACTTC. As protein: CASSFGRGSVYEQYF.

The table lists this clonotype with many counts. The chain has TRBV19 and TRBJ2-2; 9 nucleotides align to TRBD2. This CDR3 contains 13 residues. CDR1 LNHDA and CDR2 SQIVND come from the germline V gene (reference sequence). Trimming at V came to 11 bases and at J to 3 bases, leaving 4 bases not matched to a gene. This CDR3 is CAGERGDTGELFF. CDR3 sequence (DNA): TGTGCCGGAGAGCGGGGGGACACCGGGGAGCTGTTTTTT.

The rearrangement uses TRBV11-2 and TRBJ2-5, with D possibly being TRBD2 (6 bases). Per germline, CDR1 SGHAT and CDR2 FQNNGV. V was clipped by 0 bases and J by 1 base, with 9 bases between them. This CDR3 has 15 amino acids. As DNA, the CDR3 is TGTGCCAGCAGCTTAGATACTAGCCTCCAAGAGACCCAGTACTTC. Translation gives CASSLDTSLQETQYF.

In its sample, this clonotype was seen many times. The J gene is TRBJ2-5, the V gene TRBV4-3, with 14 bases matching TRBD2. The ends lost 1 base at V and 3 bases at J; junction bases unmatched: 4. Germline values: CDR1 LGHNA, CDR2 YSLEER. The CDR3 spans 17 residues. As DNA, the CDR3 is TGCGCCAGCAGCCAAGGACCGGGACTAGCGGGAGAAGAGACCCAGTACTTC. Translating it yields CASSQGPGLAGEETQYF.

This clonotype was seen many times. The CDR3 DNA reads TGTGCCAGCAGTTTAGTCGGACAGGTGAACACTGAAGCTTTCTTT. This gives the protein CASSLVGQVNTEAFF. The chain joins TRBV27 to TRBJ1-1; 7 nucleotides agree with TRBD1. Germline V gives CDR1 MNHEY, CDR2 SMNVEV (reference sequence). V was pared by 2 bases and J by 0 bases, with 3 bases of the junction left unmatched. The CDR3 sequence is 15 residues long.

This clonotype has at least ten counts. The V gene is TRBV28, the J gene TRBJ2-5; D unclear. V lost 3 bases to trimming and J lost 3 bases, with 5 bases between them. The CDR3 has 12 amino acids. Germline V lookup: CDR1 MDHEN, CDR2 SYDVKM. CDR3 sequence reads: CASSLVKETQYF. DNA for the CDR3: TGTGCCAGCAGTTTGGTAAAAGAGACCCAGTACTTC.

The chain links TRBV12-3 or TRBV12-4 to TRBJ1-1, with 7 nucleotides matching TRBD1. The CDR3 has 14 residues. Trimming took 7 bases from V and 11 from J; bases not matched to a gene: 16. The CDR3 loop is CASIPGQRNGGAFF. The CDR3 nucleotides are TGTGCCAGCATCCCGGGACAGAGAAACGGTGGGGCTTTCTTT.

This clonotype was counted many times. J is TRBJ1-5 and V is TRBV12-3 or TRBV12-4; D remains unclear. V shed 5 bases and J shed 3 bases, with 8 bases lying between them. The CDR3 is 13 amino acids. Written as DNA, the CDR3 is TGTGCCAGCAGTCGATCATACAATCAGCCCCAGCATTTT. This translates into CASSRSYNQPQHF.

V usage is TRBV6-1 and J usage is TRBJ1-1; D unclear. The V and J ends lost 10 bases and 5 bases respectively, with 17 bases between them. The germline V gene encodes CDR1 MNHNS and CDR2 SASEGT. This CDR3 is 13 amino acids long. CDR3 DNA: TGTGCCACCCGCCCCGGGGTTTATACTGAAGCTTTCTTT. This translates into CATRPGVYTEAFF.

The chain's CDR3 is CASSLAQGAAEKLFF. The CDR3 bases are TGTGCCAGCAGTTTAGCGCAGGGGGCGGCTGAAAAACTGTTTTTT. V gene TRBV12-3 or TRBV12-4 combines with J gene TRBJ1-4, with 8 bases matching TRBD1. The V segment lost 0 bases and the J segment 7 bases; nucleotides outside the gene matches: 4. The CDR3 runs 15 residues.

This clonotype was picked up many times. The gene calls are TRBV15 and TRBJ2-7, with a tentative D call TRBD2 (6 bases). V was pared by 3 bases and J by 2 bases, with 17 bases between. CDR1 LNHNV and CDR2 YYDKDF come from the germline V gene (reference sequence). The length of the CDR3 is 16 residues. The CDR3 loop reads CATSSGSGQRTYEQYF. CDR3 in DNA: TGTGCCACCAGCAGCGGGAGTGGACAACGTACCTACGAGCAGTACTTC.

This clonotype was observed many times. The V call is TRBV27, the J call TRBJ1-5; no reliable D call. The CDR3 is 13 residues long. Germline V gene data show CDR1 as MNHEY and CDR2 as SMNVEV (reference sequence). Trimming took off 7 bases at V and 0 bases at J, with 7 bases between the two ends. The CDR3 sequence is CASMRGSNQPQHF. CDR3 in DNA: TGTGCCAGCATGCGGGGTAGCAATCAGCCCCAGCATTTT.

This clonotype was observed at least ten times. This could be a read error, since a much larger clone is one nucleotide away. The DNA of the CDR3 is TGCAGTGCTGGTCGGACGGGGATCTACGAGCAGTACTTC. Encoded protein: CSAGRTGIYEQYF. The rearrangement uses TRBV20-1 and TRBJ2-7, with a tentative D call TRBD2 (5 bases). The V gene's germline CDR1 is DFQATT and CDR2 SNEGSKA (reference sequence). This CDR3 spans 13 amino acids. Trimming removed 5 bases at V and 3 bases at J, with 14 bases between.

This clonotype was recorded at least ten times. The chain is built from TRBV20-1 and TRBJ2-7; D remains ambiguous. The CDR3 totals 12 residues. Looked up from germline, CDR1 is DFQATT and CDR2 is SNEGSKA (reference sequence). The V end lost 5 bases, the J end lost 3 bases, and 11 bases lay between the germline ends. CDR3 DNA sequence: TGCAGTGCTCACCTTGGGGACTACGAGCAGTACTTC. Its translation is CSAHLGDYEQYF.

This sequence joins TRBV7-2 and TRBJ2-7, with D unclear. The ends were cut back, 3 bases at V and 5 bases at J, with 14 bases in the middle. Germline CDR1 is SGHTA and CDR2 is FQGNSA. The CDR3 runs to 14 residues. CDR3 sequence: CASSFRFLQNEQYF. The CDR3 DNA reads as TGTGCCAGCAGCTTTAGATTTTTGCAGAACGAGCAGTACTTC.

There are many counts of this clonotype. The chain's CDR3 is CASSANRRAYEQYF. Written as DNA, the CDR3 is TGTGCCAGCAGTGCAAACAGGAGAGCCTACGAGCAGTACTTC. This chain links TRBV6-1 with TRBJ2-7, with D possibly TRBD1 on 5 matching bases. CDR1 and CDR2 (germline): MNHNS, SASEGT. V was clipped by 4 bases and J by 2 bases, with 12 bases between them. The CDR3 covers 14 residues.

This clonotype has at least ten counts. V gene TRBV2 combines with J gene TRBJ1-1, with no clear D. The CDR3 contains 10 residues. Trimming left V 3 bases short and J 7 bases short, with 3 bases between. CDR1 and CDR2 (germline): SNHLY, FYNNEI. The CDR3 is CASSDIEAFF. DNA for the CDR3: TGTGCCAGCAGTGATATTGAAGCTTTCTTT.

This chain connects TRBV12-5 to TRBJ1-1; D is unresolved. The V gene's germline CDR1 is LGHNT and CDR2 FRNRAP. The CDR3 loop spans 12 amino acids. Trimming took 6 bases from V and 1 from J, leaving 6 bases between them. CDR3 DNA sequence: TGTGCTAGTGGGGCCCCGAACACTGAAGCTTTCTTT. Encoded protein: CASGAPNTEAFF. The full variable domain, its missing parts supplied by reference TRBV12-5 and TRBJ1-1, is DARVTQTPRHKVTEMGQEVTMRCQPILGHNTVFWYRQTMMQGLELLAYFRNRAPLDDSGMPKDRFSAEMPDATLATLKIQPSEPRDSAVYFCASGAPNTEAFFGQGTRLTVV.

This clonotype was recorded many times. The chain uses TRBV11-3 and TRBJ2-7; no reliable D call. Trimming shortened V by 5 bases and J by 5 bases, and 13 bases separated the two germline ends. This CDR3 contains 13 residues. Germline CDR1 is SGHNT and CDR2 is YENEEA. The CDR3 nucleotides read TGTGCCAGCAGCCCCCGTTCGGGCGACGAGCAGTACTTC. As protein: CASSPRSGDEQYF.

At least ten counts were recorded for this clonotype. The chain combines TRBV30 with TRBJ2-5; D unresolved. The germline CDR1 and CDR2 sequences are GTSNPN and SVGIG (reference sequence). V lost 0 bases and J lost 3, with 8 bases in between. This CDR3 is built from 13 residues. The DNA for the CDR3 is TGTGCCTGGAGTGTAACCCAGAAAGAGACCCAGTACTTC. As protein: CAWSVTQKETQYF.

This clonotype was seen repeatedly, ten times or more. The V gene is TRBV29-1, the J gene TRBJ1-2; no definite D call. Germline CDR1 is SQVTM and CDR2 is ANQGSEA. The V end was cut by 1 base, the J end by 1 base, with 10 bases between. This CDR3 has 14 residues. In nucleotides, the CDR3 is TGCAGCGTTGAAGCCGCAGGAGTTAACTATGGCTACACCTTC. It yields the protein CSVEAAGVNYGYTF.

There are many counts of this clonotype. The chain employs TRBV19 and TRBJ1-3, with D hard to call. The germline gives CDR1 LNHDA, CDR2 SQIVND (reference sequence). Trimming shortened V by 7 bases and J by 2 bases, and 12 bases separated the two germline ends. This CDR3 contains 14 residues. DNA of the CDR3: TGTGCCAGTATGGACTTAAACACTGGAAACACCATATATTTT. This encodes CASMDLNTGNTIYF.